The sequence of this T cell receptor beta chain was determined in a study of Ad26.COV2.S vaccination and SARS-CoV-2 variants (dated by TCRdb to the early 2020s). Broadly, across the study: Vaccine-arm donors were drawn from COV1001, a multicentre, randomized, double-blind, placebo-controlled phase I-IIa trial of Ad26.COV2.S in healthy adults. Ad26.COV2.S was given intramuscularly at 5x10^10 or 1x10^11 viral particles, as a single shot or as two shots 56 days apart. TCRbeta repertoire sequencing served as the tool for gauging how specific and how broad the SARS-CoV-2-reactive T cell receptors were following Ad26.COV2.S vaccination. A total of roughly 32 samples were included in the TCR-sequenced set, comprising roughly 20 Ad26.COV2.S vaccine recipients, 5 placebo recipients and 8 SARS-CoV-2 convalescent individuals. Trial participants were randomized into five groups of five: low-dose or high-dose Ad26.COV2.S given once or twice, or placebo on both occasions. Investigators remained blinded to trial group allocation during experiments and outcome assessment.

On this clone itself: The target of this receptor is not known. Within one base of it there is no much larger clone, and no base qualities were kept.

Sample treatment or condition, as interpreted from the label and publication: roughly 20 received Ad26.COV2.S at low or high dose, single or two shots; 5 received placebo; per-sample allocation not given. Repertoires of vaccine and placebo recipients were sequenced from samples taken on day 63 after the first injection. In Cohort 1b, 25 adults aged 18-55 years were enrolled at a single site in Boston, USA, between 29 July and 7 August 2020. As a vaccine, Ad26.COV2.S was a replication-incompetent adenovirus type 26 vector that expressed a prefusion-stabilized SARS-CoV-2 spike protein derived from the original Wuhan strain. Study-wide conclusions, independent of this receptor: The authors noted that total T cell responses may have been underestimated by the TCR breadth and depth analyses. The study was not powered to compare responses between vaccine doses or regimens. After vaccination, spike-specific CD8+ and CD4+ T cell responses were reported to show substantial breadth. Ad26.COV2.S recipients had higher spike-specific TCR breadth than placebo recipients (P = 0.0014). Vaccine and placebo recipients had similar non-spike TCR breadth, a finding consistent with the vaccine containing only spike.

The immunoSEQ Assay was the method used to sequence TCRbeta CDR3 regions. After extraction, genomic DNA underwent amplification by bias-controlled multiplex PCR, followed by high-throughput sequencing. On the study's bioinformatics: Collapsing and filtering of sequences were performed to quantify the absolute abundance of each unique TCRbeta CDR3 region. T cell fraction was estimated by normalizing TCRbeta template counts to usable DNA, with usable DNA measured through amplification of reference genes found in all nucleated cells. Repertoire TCRs were annotated as SARS-CoV-2-specific by exact matching of V gene, CDR3 amino acid sequence and J gene to a known reactive TCR set. The reference SARS-CoV-2 TCR set was derived from MIRA and filtered for enrichment in COVID-19-positive ImmuneCODE repertoires, a step that removed public or cross-reactive TCRs. Using the MIRA antigens, annotated TCRs were further analysed by specific ORF or by position within an ORF. Depth was the summed frequency of annotated unique rearrangements, while breadth was defined as annotated unique rearrangements over total unique productive rearrangements. Two-sided Wilcoxon rank-sum tests were used to compare TCR breadth between groups. TCRdb limited this immuneACCESS table to in-frame rearrangements with V and J called. A share of clones is missing; checked studies link under half to unresolved V genes, and the rest is unexplained. The V and J calls and clone size were taken over from that table, and D and trimming were inferred from the DNA. The table for this sample lists fewer than 800,000 clones; roughly nine tenths of them were counted only once. Approximately 1.5% of the sample belongs to the ten largest clones.

Here the sequenced sample was peripheral blood, taken in a trial of Ad26.COV2.S vaccine versus placebo. This clonotype was sampled from a person between 18 and 65 years old who received the Ad26.COV2.S COVID-19 vaccine or a placebo.

The sequence in DNA is TGTGCCAGCAGCCAGCCGGGGGGGTTTGGGGAGCTGTTTTTT. Its translation is CASSQPGGFGELFF. The rearranged segments are TRBV7-2 and TRBJ2-2, with 8 bases in between that match TRBD2. After removal of 5 bases from V and 8 bases from J, the junction retains 7 bases not matched to a gene. The CDR3 spans 14 residues, from the cysteine through the phenylalanine. The CDR3 DNA has 42 bases and is translated from base 1. CDR1 SGHTA and CDR2 FQGNSA were looked up in the germline V gene.